A selection of T cell receptor beta chains follows, all from one sample in a study of control samples from healthy donors and cancer patients. The assay was immunoSEQ multiplex PCR, and TCRdb's table has in-frame clones only and misses some. The profile shows about 51,000 clones, 80% of them singletons. Sample: blood. These receptors all stem from a man in his 70s in good health. Each CDR3 is given with its conserved first and last residue. D genes are given only for firm matches. Size is stated for part of the rows, as once, few or many counts, or as a class when the clone is expanded.

j_call,d_call,clone_size,v_call,cdr3_aa,cdr3_nt
TRBJ1-1,TRBD1,NA,TRBV5-5,CASSFDRGNTEAFF,TGTGCCAGCAGCTTCGACAGGGGGAACACTGAAGCTTTCTTT
TRBJ2-5,NA,NA,TRBV28,CATRWGLGETQYF,TGTGCGACCAGGTGGGGGCTTGGGGAGACCCAGTACTTC
TRBJ1-2,TRBD1,NA,TRBV28,CASSPGQGTRGYTF,TGTGCCAGCAGTCCGGGACAGGGGACGAGGGGCTACACCTTC
TRBJ1-2,TRBD1,NA,TRBV5-1,CARKATGLLSLYYGYTF,TGCGCCAGAAAAGCGACAGGGTTGTTATCGTTATACTATGGCTACACCTTC
TRBJ2-2,NA,NA,TRBV5-1,CASSLDPGTRNTGELFF,TGCGCCAGCAGCTTGGACCCCGGGACACGGAACACCGGGGAGCTGTTTTTT
TRBJ2-1,NA,NA,TRBV24-1,CATSDASPGTGTYNEQFF,TGTGCCACCAGTGACGCTTCTCCCGGGACGGGGACCTACAATGAGCAGTTCTTC
TRBJ2-7,TRBD2,NA,TRBV5-1,CASSWGGQGGREQYF,TGCGCCAGCAGCTGGGGGGGTCAGGGAGGAAGGGAGCAGTACTTC
TRBJ1-5,NA,NA,TRBV15,CATSRSGQGRNQPQHF,TGTGCCACCAGCAGATCCGGCCAGGGGCGCAATCAGCCCCAGCATTTT
TRBJ2-5,TRBD2,NA,TRBV7-9,CASSSRIAGAMGETQYF,TGTGCCAGCAGCTCCCGTATAGCGGGAGCGATGGGAGAGACCCAGTACTTC
TRBJ1-6,NA,NA,TRBV5-1,CASSSDRTPLHF,TGCGCCAGCAGCTCCGACAGAACACCCCTCCACTTT
TRBJ1-2,TRBD1,NA,TRBV7-2,CASSLIRDRVYGYTF,TGTGCCAGCAGCTTAATCCGGGACAGGGTGTATGGCTACACCTTC
TRBJ2-5,NA,NA,TRBV3-1/TRBV3-2,CASSQGTAVKTQYF,TGTGCCAGCAGCCAAGGGACAGCGGTTAAGACCCAGTACTTC
TRBJ2-5,NA,NA,TRBV2,CASRPEGETQYF,TGTGCCAGCCGCCCCGAGGGGGAGACCCAGTACTTC
TRBJ1-2,NA,NA,TRBV27,CASSLGFLQGLTYGYTF,TGTGCCAGCAGCCTGGGATTTCTACAGGGCCTGACATATGGCTACACCTTC
TRBJ2-1,NA,NA,TRBV29-1,CSVEGTALSNEQFF,TGCAGCGTTGAAGGGACAGCCTTATCCAATGAGCAGTTCTTC
TRBJ2-3,TRBD2,NA,TRBV10-3,CAISGPMSGGGGTDTQYF,TGTGCCATCAGTGGGCCGATGAGTGGCGGGGGGGGCACAGATACGCAGTATTTT
TRBJ2-1,TRBD2,NA,TRBV7-2,CASSLTSGGTLYNEQFF,TGTGCCAGCAGCTTGACTAGCGGGGGGACCCTCTACAATGAGCAGTTCTTC
TRBJ2-2,NA,NA,TRBV3-1/TRBV3-2,CASSQLRLNTGELFF,TGTGCCAGCAGCCAATTGCGGCTGAACACCGGGGAGCTGTTTTTT
TRBJ1-6,NA,NA,TRBV2,CASGGSSYNSPLHF,TGTGCCAGCGGAGGAAGCTCCTATAATTCACCCCTCCACTTT
TRBJ1-2,NA,NA,TRBV4-2,CASSQDPAERPYGYTF,TGTGCCAGCAGCCAAGATCCGGCAGAGAGACCCTATGGCTACACCTTC
TRBJ2-3,TRBD1,NA,TRBV10-3,CAISGDRAPTDTQYF,TGTGCCATCAGTGGGGACAGGGCCCCCACAGATACGCAGTATTTT
TRBJ1-2,NA,NA,TRBV28,CASFTSYGYTF,TGTGCCAGTTTCACGAGCTATGGCTACACCTTC
TRBJ2-7,NA,NA,TRBV28,CASSLWGREQYF,TGTGCCAGCAGTTTATGGGGTCGGGAGCAGTACTTC
TRBJ2-1,TRBD2,NA,TRBV5-6,CASSLAGTSSFLNEQFF,TGTGCCAGCAGCTTGGCGGGGACTAGCTCATTCCTCAATGAGCAGTTCTTC
TRBJ2-1,TRBD1,NA,TRBV27,CASSLGTGVYNEQFF,TGTGCCAGCAGTTTAGGGACAGGGGTTTACAATGAGCAGTTCTTC
TRBJ2-3,TRBD2,NA,TRBV5-1,CASSFGPSGTTDTQYF,TGCGCCAGCAGCTTCGGGCCTAGCGGAACCACAGATACGCAGTATTTT
TRBJ1-4,TRBD1,NA,TRBV4-1,CASSQGRAGGVEKLFF,TGCGCCAGCAGCCAAGGTAGAGCAGGGGGCGTTGAAAAACTGTTTTTT
TRBJ1-4,NA,NA,TRBV30,CAWADRNLNNEKLFF,TGTGCCTGGGCCGACAGAAACCTCAATAATGAAAAACTGTTTTTT
TRBJ2-1,NA,NA,TRBV9,CASSAPLGPSASYNEQFF,TGTGCCAGCAGCGCCCCCTTAGGGCCTAGCGCCTCCTACAATGAGCAGTTCTTC
TRBJ1-3,TRBD1,few,TRBV19,CASSRGQGGNTIYF,TGTGCCAGTAGTAGAGGACAGGGTGGAAACACCATATATTTT
TRBJ2-5,TRBD2,NA,TRBV11-1,CASSPPLAGEETQYF,TGTGCCAGCAGCCCCCCGCTAGCGGGAGAAGAGACCCAGTACTTC
TRBJ1-3,NA,NA,TRBV12-3/TRBV12-4,CASKGYSGNTIYF,TGTGCCAGCAAGGGGTACTCTGGAAACACCATATATTTT
TRBJ1-2,NA,once,TRBV30,CAWSVQGTGYTF,TGTGCCTGGAGTGTACAGGGTACTGGCTACACCTTC
TRBJ1-1,NA,few,TRBV30,CAWSVRGSWTGTEAFF,TGTGCCTGGAGTGTACGGGGGTCATGGACGGGCACTGAAGCTTTCTTT
TRBJ2-5,NA,NA,TRBV6-5,CASSWGGAGETQYF,TGTGCCAGCAGTTGGGGGGGGGCGGGAGAGACCCAGTACTTC
TRBJ2-7,NA,NA,TRBV6-5,CASSPFDSSYEQYF,TGTGCCAGCTCACCCTTCGACAGTTCCTACGAGCAGTACTTC
TRBJ2-1,NA,once,TRBV5-6,CASRINEGGHYSYNEQFF,TGTGCCAGCAGAATCAACGAGGGGGGACACTACTCCTACAATGAGCAGTTCTTC
TRBJ2-1,TRBD2,NA,TRBV6-6,CASSPAGWGRGGSSYNEQFF,TGTGCCAGCAGTCCCGCCGGCTGGGGGCGGGGGGGGAGCTCCTACAATGAGCAGTTCTTC
TRBJ2-1,NA,NA,TRBV5-1,CASSLGGTDGPNNEQFF,TGCGCCAGCAGCTTGGGAGGGACGGACGGACCGAACAATGAGCAGTTCTTC
TRBJ2-2,NA,NA,TRBV18,CASSMSRDTGELFF,TGTGCCAGCTCTATGTCCAGGGACACCGGGGAGCTGTTTTTT
TRBJ2-7,NA,NA,TRBV30,CAWSDGVSYEQYF,TGTGCCTGGAGTGACGGCGTATCCTACGAGCAGTACTTC
TRBJ1-1,NA,NA,TRBV24-1,CATSEAGGTEAFF,TGTGCCACCAGTGAAGCAGGTGGGACTGAAGCTTTCTTT
TRBJ1-4,NA,NA,TRBV19,CASSPRGRLNEKLFF,TGTGCCAGTAGTCCTCGCGGACGGCTTAATGAAAAACTGTTTTTT
TRBJ2-1,TRBD2,NA,TRBV5-1,CASSLTSGDYSEQFF,TGCGCCAGCAGCTTGACTAGCGGGGATTACAGTGAGCAGTTCTTC
TRBJ2-1,TRBD2,NA,TRBV2,CASNLAGSSYNEQFF,TGTGCCAGCAACCTAGCGGGTAGCTCCTACAATGAGCAGTTCTTC
TRBJ2-7,NA,NA,TRBV5-1,CASSLGQGGYEQYF,TGCGCCAGCAGCTTGGGGCAGGGTGGGTACGAGCAGTACTTC
TRBJ2-7,NA,once,TRBV19,CASSFQGHEQYF,TGTGCCAGTAGTTTTCAGGGCCACGAGCAGTACTTC
TRBJ1-2,NA,NA,TRBV7-2,CASSLSAAHYGYTF,TGTGCCAGCAGCCTGTCGGCGGCCCACTATGGCTACACCTTC
TRBJ1-1,NA,NA,TRBV5-1,CASSLVAGSNTEAFF,TGCGCCAGCAGCTTGGTGGCGGGAAGTAACACTGAAGCTTTCTTT